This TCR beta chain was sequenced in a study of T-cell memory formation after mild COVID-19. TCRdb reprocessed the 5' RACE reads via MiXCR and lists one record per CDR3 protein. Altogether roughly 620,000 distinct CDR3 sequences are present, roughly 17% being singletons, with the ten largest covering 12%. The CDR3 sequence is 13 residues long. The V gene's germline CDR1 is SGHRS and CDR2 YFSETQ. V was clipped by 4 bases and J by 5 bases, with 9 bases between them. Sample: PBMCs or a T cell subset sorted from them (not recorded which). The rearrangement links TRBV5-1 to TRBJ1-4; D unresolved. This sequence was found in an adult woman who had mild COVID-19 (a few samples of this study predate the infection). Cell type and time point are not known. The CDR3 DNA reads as TGCGCCAGCAGCGATTACATGAATGAAAAACTGTTTTTT. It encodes CASSDYMNEKLFF.